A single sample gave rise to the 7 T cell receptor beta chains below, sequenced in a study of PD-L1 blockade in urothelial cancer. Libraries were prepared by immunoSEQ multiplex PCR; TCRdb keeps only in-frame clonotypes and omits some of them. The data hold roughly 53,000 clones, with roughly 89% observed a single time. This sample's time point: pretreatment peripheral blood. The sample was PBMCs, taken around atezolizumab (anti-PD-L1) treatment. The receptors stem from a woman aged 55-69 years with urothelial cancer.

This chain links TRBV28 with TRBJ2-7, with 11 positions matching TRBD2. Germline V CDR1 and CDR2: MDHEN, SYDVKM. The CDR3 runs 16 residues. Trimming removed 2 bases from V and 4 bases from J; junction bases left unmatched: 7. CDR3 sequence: CASSLPTSGRGYEQYF. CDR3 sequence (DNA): TGTGCCAGCAGTTTACCTACTAGCGGGAGAGGGTACGAGCAGTACTTC.

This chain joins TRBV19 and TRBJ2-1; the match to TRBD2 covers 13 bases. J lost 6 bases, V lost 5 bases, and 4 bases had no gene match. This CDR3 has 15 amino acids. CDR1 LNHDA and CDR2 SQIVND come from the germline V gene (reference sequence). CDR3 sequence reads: CASSSGLAGANEQFF. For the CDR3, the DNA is TGTGCCAGTAGTTCTGGACTAGCGGGAGCCAATGAGCAGTTCTTC.

Here the CDR3 reads CSVVLWGGYEQYF. In nucleotides, the CDR3 is TGCAGCGTTGTCCTCTGGGGGGGGTACGAGCAGTACTTC. The chain is built from TRBV29-1 and TRBJ2-7; 7 bases fit TRBD2. V lost 4 bases and J lost 4; bases outside the gene matches: 7. Germline loops: CDR1 SQVTM, CDR2 ANQGSEA. This CDR3 has 13 amino acids.

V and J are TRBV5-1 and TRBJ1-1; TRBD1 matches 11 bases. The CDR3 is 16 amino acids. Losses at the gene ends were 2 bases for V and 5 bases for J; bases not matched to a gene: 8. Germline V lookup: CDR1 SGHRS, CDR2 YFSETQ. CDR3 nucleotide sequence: TGCGCCAGCAGCTTTCCTTCCGGGACAGGGGGGACTGAAGCTTTCTTT. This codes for CASSFPSGTGGTEAFF. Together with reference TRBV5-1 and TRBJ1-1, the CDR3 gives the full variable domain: KAGVTQTPRYLIKTRGQQVTLSCSPISGHRSVSWYQQTPGQGLQFLFEYFSETQRNKGNFPGRFSGRQFSNSRSEMNVSTLELGDSALYLCASSFPSGTGGTEAFFGQGTRLTVV.

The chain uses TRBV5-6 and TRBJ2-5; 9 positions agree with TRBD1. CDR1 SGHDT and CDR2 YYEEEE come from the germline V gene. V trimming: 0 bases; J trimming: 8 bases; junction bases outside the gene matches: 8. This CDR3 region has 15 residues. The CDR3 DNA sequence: TGTGCCAGCAGCTTGGCCGCGGGACAGGGCTTTACCCAGTACTTC. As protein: CASSLAAGQGFTQYF.

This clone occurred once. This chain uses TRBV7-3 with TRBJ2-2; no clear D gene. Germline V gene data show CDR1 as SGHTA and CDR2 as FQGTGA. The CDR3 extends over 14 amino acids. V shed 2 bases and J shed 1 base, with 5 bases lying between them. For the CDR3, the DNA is TGTGCCAGCAGCTTAGCAGGGAACACCGGGGAGCTGTTTTTT. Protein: CASSLAGNTGELFF.

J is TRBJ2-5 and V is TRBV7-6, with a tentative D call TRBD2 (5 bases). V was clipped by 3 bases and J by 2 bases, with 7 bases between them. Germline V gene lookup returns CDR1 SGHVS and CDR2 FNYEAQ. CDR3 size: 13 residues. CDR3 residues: CASSFSDQETQYF. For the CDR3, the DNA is TGTGCCAGCAGCTTTAGCGATCAAGAGACCCAGTACTTC.